This T cell receptor beta chain was retrieved from a study of blood T cells in healthy people across ages. The study's findings and limits: Versus aged donors, long-lived donors had higher diversity and more naive CD4+ cells.

PCR was performed a second time for about 7 to 11 cycles using a sample-barcoded 5' primer and a J-beta primer mix. Using its own MiXCR run on the 5' RACE reads, TCRdb lists one record per CDR3 protein. The sample includes 650,000 to 1,000,000 distinct CDR3 sequences, about 47% of them seen just once. Of note for this clonotype: Its target is unknown.

Every participating donor contributed approximately 10 milliliters of peripheral blood through a draw. At least 5 micrograms of total RNA were extracted per sample. The sequence derives from a man older than 75 in good health. The sequencing sample was made of blood.

In nucleotides, the CDR3 is TGTGCCAGCAGCTCCCCCCCGGGGGCCGGAAGCACAGATACGCAGTATTTT. Its protein is CASSSPPGAGSTDTQYF. V usage is TRBV7-2 and J usage is TRBJ2-3; either TRBD1 or TRBD2 may supply D (6 bases each). Germline CDR1 SGHTA, CDR2 FQGNSA. Trimming shortened V by 4 bases and J by 0 bases, and 17 bases separated the two germline ends. The CDR3 is made up of 17 amino acids.